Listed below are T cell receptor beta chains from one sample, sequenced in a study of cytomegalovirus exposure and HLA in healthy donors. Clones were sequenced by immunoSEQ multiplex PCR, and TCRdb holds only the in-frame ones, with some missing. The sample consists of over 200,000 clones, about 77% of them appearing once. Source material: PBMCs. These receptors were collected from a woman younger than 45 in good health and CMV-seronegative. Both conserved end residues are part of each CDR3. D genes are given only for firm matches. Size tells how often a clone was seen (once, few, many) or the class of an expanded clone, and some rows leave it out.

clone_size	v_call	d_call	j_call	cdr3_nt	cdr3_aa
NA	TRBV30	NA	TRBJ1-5	TGTGCCTGGACCACCAGAGGCCTTAAACAGCCCCAGCATTTT	CAWTTRGLKQPQHF
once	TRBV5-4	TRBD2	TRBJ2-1	TGTGCCAGCAGCCCCCGACTAGCGGGGATATACAATGAGCAGTTCTTC	CASSPRLAGIYNEQFF
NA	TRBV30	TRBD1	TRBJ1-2	TGTGCCTGGCAGCCCCCGGGACAGGGAGGAGGCTACACCTTC	CAWQPPGQGGGYTF
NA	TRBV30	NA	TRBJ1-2	TGTGCCTGGAGTGTTACTAACTATGGCTACACCTTC	CAWSVTNYGYTF
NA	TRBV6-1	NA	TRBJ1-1	TGTGCCAGCAAGGATCGGGGACAGAACACTGAAGCTTTCTTT	CASKDRGQNTEAFF
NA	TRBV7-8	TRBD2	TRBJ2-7	TGTGCCAGCAGCTTATCGGTAGCGGGAAGGGAGCAGTACTTC	CASSLSVAGREQYF
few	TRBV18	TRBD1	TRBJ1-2	TGTGCCAGCTCACCCAGGGGGCCCAGCCTCTATGGCTACACCTTC	CASSPRGPSLYGYTF
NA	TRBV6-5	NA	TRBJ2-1	TGTGCCAGCAGTGAGGTCGGAGTCAATGAGCAGTTCTTC	CASSEVGVNEQFF
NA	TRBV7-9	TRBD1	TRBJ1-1	TGTGCCAGCAGCTTGGCAGGGGGCCGGGGAGCTTTCTTT	CASSLAGGRGAFF
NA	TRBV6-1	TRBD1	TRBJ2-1	TGTGCCAGCAGTACCCGGGACAGGGCTTACAATGAGCAGTTCTTC	CASSTRDRAYNEQFF
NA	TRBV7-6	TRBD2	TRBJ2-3	TGTGCCAGCAGCTCTCCTAGAGGGGAGGGAGATACGCAGTATTTT	CASSSPRGEGDTQYF
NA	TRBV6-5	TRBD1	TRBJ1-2	TGTGCCAGCAGAACTCCCGGGACAGACTATGGCTACACCTTC	CASRTPGTDYGYTF
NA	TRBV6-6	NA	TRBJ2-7	TGTGCCAGCAGCCACTCCTACGAGCAGTACTTC	CASSHSYEQYF
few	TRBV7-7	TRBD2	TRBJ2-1	TGTGCTAGCAGCTCCAGTGACACTAGCGCCTACAATGAGCAGTTCTTC	CASSSSDTSAYNEQFF
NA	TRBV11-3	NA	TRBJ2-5	TGTGCCACCGGGGACCAAGAGACCCAGTACTTC	CATGDQETQYF
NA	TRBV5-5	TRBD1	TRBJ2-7	TGTGCCAGCAGCTTGGTGGCCGGACAGGAGAGCTCCTACGAGCAGTACTTC	CASSLVAGQESSYEQYF
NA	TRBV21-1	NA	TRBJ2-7	TGTGCCAGCAGCCCTAGCCGTGCCTACGAGCAGTACTTC	CASSPSRAYEQYF
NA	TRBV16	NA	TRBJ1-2	TGTGCCAGCAGCCAGGTGAGCGACTATGGCTACACCTTC	CASSQVSDYGYTF
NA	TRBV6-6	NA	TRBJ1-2	TGTGCCAGCAGTTGGACAGAAGATGGCTACACCTTC	CASSWTEDGYTF
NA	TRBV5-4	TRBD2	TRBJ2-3	TGTGCCAGCAGCTTGGATATTTGGATAGCGGGGATCACAGATACGCAGTATTTT	CASSLDIWIAGITDTQYF
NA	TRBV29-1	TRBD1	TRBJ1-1	TGCAGCGGGGGACAGGGGCCTTTGAACACTGAAGCTTTCTTT	CSGGQGPLNTEAFF
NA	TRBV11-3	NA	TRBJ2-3	TGTGCCAGCAGCCCGACGGGTACGCAGTATTTT	CASSPTGTQYF
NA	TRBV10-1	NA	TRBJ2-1	TGCGCCAGCAGTGAGTCCGGAGGGGCCAGAGAGCAGTTCTTC	CASSESGGAREQFF
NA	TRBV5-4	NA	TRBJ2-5	TGTGCCAGCAGTCTGGACAGACAAGAGACCCAGTACTTC	CASSLDRQETQYF
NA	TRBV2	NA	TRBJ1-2	TGTGCCAGCAGCCCCGCGGGGGCGAACTATGGCTACACCTTC	CASSPAGANYGYTF
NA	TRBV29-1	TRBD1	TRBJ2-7	TGCAGCGTTGCGGGACAGGGCTACGAGCAGTACTTC	CSVAGQGYEQYF
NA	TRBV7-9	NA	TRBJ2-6	TGTTCCAGCAGCTTAGCGCGGGTGGGGGGGCCCTGGGGGGCCAACGTCCTGACTTTC	CSSSLARVGGPWGANVLTF
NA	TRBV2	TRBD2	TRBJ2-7	TGTGCCAGCAGGGCGACTAGCGGGGGGTCCTACGAGCAGTACTTC	CASRATSGGSYEQYF
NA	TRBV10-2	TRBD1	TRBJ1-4	TGCGCCAGCAGGACAGGGGACGCAACTAATGAAAAACTGTTTTTT	CASRTGDATNEKLFF